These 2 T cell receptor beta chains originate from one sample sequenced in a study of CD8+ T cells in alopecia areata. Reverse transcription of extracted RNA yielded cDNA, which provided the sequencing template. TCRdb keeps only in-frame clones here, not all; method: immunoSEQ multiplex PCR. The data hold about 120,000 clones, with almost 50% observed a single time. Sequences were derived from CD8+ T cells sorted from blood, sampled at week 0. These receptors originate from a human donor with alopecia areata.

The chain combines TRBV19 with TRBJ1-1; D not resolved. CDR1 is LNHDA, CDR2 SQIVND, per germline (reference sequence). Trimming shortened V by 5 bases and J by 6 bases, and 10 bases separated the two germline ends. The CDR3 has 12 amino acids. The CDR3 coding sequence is TGTGCCAGTAGTCCTGGATCGGCTGAAGCTTTCTTT. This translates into CASSPGSAEAFF. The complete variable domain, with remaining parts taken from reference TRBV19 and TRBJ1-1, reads DGGITQSPKYLFRKEGQNVTLSCEQNLNHDAMYWYRQDPGQGLRLIYYSQIVNDFQKGDIAEGYSVSREKKESFPLTVTSAQKNPTAFYLCASSPGSAEAFFGQGTRLTVV.

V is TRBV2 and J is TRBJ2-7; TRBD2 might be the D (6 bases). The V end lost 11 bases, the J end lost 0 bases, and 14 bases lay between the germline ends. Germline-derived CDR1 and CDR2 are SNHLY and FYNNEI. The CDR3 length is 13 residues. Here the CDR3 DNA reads TGTGCCTTCCAAGGAGGGAGCTCCTACGAGCAGTACTTC. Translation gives CAFQGGSSYEQYF. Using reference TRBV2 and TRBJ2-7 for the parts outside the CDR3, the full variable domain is EPEVTQTPSHQVTQMGQEVILRCVPISNHLYFYWYRQILGQKVEFLVSFYNNEISEKSEIFDDQFSVERPDGSNFTLKIRSTKLEDSAMYFCAFQGGSSYEQYFGPGTRLTVT.